These 10 T cell receptor beta chains were all obtained from the same sample, sequenced in a study of T cell responses to AZD1222 COVID-19 vaccine. The assay was immunoSEQ multiplex PCR, and TCRdb's table has in-frame clones only and misses some. The table includes under 110,000 clones, 75% to 95% detected once. The sequencing used peripheral blood, collected on day 0 of AZD1222 vaccination. The receptors come from an adult in good health.

The chain employs TRBV18 and TRBJ1-5, with 7 nucleotides matching TRBD1. The CDR3 is 15 residues long. The germline CDR1 and CDR2 sequences are KGHSH and LQKENI. The J segment lost 4 bases and the V segment lost 3 bases, leaving 6 bases of the junction unmatched. The CDR3 bases are TGTGCCAGCTCACCTCTACAGGGGCGTAATCAGCCCCAGCATTTT. Amino acid sequence: CASSPLQGRNQPQHF.

Only a few counts were recorded for this clone. V usage is TRBV6-5 and J usage is TRBJ2-7; 9 nucleotides agree with TRBD1. The CDR3 consists of 15 residues. The germline V gene has CDR1 MNHEY and CDR2 SVGAGI. V was clipped by 6 bases and J by 0 bases; unmatched bases: 6. The DNA of the CDR3 is TGTGCCAGCAGGTGGGACAGGGAGACCTCCTACGAGCAGTACTTC. Translated: CASRWDRETSYEQYF.

CDR3: CASSFSGQGVVTQYF. Here the CDR3 DNA reads TGTGCCAGCAGTTTCTCGGGACAGGGGGTGGTGACGCAGTATTTT. V and J are TRBV28 and TRBJ2-3, with 11 bases identical to TRBD1. V lost 3 bases, J lost 9 bases, and 8 bases stayed unmatched. The CDR3 runs to 15 residues. The germline V gene has CDR1 MDHEN and CDR2 SYDVKM. Looking up the rest from reference TRBV28 and TRBJ2-3 gives the full variable domain: DVKVTQSSRYLVKRTGEKVFLECVQDMDHENMFWYRQDPGLGLRLIYFSYDVKMKEKGDIPEGYSVSREKKERFSLILESASTNQTSMYLCASSFSGQGVVTQYFGPGTRLTVL.

The genes are TRBV10-2 and TRBJ1-2; 8 bases match TRBD1. CDR3 length equals 12 residues. V was clipped by 7 bases and J by 8 bases; unmatched bases: 6. CDR1 WSHSY and CDR2 SAAADI come from the germline V gene. The CDR3 nucleotides are TGCGCCAGCACCGGACAGGGAACGGGCTACACCTTC. It yields the protein CASTGQGTGYTF.

In the case of this clone: The identical CDR3 is also encoded by other nucleotide sequences in the sample. The V gene is TRBV5-1, the J gene TRBJ2-2; TRBD1 is a possible D gene (5 bases). The CDR3 runs 14 residues. The V end was cut by 0 bases, the J end by 5 bases, with 8 bases between. CDR1 is SGHRS and CDR2 is YFSETQ in the germline V gene. This chain's CDR3 is CASSLAQGTGELFF. CDR3 nucleotides: TGCGCCAGCAGCTTGGCTCAGGGTACCGGGGAGCTGTTTTTT.

The rearrangement links TRBV3-1 (or the pseudogene TRBV3-2) to TRBJ2-2; D gene ambiguous. Per the germline V gene, CDR1 is LGHDT and CDR2 is YNNKEL (reference sequence). V lost 4 bases to trimming and J lost 5 bases, with 14 bases between them. This CDR3 is built from 15 residues. CDR3 amino acids: CASSRLDTATGELFF. Here the CDR3 DNA reads TGTGCCAGCAGCCGTTTAGACACCGCTACCGGGGAGCTGTTTTTT.

This clone was found a few times. This chain uses TRBV2 with TRBJ2-3, with D possibly being TRBD2 (6 bases). Per germline, CDR1 SNHLY and CDR2 FYNNEI. The CDR3 is 15 residues long. Trimming took off 2 bases at V and 2 bases at J, with 11 bases between the two ends. CDR3 sequence (DNA): TGTGCCAGCAGTGAACGGGCGGGGTACACAGATACGCAGTATTTT. Its translation is CASSERAGYTDTQYF.

The chain is built from TRBV2 and TRBJ2-5, with TRBD2 matching over 14 bases. The CDR3 is 15 residues long. V dropped 8 bases and J dropped 2; count of bases not matched to a gene: 4. Germline CDR1 is SNHLY and CDR2 is FYNNEI. The CDR3 spells CASGGTSGGQETQYF. For the CDR3, the DNA is TGTGCCAGCGGGGGGACTAGCGGGGGACAAGAGACCCAGTACTTC.

This clone was found once. The V and J genes are TRBV6-5 and TRBJ1-2; D is uncertain. CDR1 is MNHEY, CDR2 SVGAGI, per germline. V was cut by 8 bases and J by 5 bases, with 9 bases left in between. The length of the CDR3 is 11 residues. This chain's CDR3 is CASDGGYGYTF. As DNA, the CDR3 is TGTGCCAGCGACGGAGGGTATGGCTACACCTTC.

The rearrangement uses TRBV28 and TRBJ1-2, with D hard to call. The CDR3 has 13 residues. Trimming took 3 bases from V and 6 from J, leaving 11 bases between them. Germline V gene data show CDR1 as MDHEN and CDR2 as SYDVKM. CDR3 nucleotides: TGTGCCAGCAGTTTCCCCCGGACGGATGGCTACACCTTC. Its translation: CASSFPRTDGYTF.